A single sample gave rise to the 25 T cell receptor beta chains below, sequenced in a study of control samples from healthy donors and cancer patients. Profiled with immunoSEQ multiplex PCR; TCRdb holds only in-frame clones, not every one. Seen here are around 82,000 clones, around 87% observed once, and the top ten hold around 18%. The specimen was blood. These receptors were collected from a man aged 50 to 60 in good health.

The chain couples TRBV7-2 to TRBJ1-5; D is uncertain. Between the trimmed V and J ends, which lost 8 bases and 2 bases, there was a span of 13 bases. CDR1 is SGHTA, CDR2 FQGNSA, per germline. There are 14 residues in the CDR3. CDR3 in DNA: TGTGCCAGCCGAGGCTCAGGCGGCAATCAGCCCCAGCATTTT. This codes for CASRGSGGNQPQHF.

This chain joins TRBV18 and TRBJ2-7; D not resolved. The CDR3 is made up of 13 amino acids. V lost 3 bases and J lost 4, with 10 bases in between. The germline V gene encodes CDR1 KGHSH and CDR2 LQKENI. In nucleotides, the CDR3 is TGTGCCAGCTCACCGCATGAGGATTACGAGCAGTACTTC. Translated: CASSPHEDYEQYF.

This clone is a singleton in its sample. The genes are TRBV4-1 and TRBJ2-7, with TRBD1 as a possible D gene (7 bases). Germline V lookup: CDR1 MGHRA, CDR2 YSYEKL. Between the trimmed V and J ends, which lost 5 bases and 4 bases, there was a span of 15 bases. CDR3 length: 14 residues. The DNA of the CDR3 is TGCGCCAGCAGCGCGGGACAGCAGATTTACGAGCAGTACTTC. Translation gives CASSAGQQIYEQYF.

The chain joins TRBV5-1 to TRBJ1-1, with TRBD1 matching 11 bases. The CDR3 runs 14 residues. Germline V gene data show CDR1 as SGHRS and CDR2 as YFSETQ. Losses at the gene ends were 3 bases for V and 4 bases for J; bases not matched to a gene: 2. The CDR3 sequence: CASSYGTGGTEAFF. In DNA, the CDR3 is TGCGCCAGCAGCTACGGGACAGGGGGCACTGAAGCTTTCTTT.

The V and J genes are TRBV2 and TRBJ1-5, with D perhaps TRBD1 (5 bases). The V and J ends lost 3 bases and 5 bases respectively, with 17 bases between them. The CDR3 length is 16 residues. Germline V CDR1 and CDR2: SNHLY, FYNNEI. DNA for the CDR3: TGTGCCAGCAGTGAGGTGACAGCCCGGACCGATCAGCCCCAGCATTTT. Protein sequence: CASSEVTARTDQPQHF.

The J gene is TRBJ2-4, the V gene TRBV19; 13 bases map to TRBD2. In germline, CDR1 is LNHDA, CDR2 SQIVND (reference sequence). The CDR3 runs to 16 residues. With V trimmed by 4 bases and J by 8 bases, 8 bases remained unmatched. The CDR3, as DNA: TGTGCCAGTAGTACGACTAGCGGGGGGCCCGGGTACATTCAGTACTTC. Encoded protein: CASSTTSGGPGYIQYF.

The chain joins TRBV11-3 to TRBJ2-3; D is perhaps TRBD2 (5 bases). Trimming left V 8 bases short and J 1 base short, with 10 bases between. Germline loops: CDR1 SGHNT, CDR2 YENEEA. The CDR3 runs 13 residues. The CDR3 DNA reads TGTGCCAGCGAGGGATGGGGCACAGATACGCAGTATTTT. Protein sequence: CASEGWGTDTQYF.

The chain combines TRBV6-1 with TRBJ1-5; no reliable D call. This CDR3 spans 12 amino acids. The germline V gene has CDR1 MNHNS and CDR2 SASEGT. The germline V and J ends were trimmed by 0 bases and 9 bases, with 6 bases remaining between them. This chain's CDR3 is CASSEAPRPQHF. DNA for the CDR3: TGTGCCAGCAGTGAAGCTCCTCGGCCCCAGCATTTT.

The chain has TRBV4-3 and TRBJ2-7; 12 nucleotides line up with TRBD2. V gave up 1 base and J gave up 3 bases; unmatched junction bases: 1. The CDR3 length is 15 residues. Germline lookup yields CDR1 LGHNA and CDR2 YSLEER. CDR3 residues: CASSQGTSGNYEQYF. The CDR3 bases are TGCGCCAGCAGCCAAGGGACTAGCGGGAACTACGAGCAGTACTTC.

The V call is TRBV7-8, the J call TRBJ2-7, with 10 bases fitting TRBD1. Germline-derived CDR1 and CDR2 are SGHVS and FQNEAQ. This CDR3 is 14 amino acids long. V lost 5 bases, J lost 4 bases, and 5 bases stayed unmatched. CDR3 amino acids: CASSRADRGYEQYF. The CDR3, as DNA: TGTGCCAGCAGCCGAGCGGACAGGGGGTACGAGCAGTACTTC. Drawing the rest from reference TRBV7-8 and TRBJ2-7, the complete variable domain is GAGVSQSPRYKVAKRGQDVALRCDPISGHVSLFWYQQALGQGPEFLTYFQNEAQLDKSGLPSDRFFAERPEGSVSTLKIQRTQQEDSAVYLCASSRADRGYEQYFGPGTRLTVT.

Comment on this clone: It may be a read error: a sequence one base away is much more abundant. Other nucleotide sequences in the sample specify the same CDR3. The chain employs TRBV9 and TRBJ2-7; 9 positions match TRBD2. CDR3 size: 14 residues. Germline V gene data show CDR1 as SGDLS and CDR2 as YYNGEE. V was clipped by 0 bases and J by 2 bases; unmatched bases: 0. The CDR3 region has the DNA TGTGCCAGCAGCGTAGGACTAGCGGCCTACGAGCAGTACTTC. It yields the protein CASSVGLAAYEQYF.

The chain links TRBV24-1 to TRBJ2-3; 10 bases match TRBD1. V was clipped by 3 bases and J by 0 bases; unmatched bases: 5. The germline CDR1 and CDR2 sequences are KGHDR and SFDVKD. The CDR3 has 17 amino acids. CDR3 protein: CATSDIRQGASTDTQYF. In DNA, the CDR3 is TGTGCCACCAGTGATATCCGACAGGGGGCGAGCACAGATACGCAGTATTTT.

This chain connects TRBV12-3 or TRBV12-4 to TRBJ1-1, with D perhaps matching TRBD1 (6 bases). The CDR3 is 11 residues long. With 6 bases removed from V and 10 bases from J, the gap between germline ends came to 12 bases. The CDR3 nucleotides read TGTGCCAGCAGCCAACAGGGAAGAGCTTTCTTT. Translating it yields CASSQQGRAFF.

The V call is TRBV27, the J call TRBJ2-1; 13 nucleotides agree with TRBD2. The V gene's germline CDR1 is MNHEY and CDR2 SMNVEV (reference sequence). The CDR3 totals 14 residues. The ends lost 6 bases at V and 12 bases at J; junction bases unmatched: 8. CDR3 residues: CASSYETSGRRQFF. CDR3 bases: TGTGCCAGCAGCTACGAGACTAGCGGGAGGAGGCAGTTCTTC.

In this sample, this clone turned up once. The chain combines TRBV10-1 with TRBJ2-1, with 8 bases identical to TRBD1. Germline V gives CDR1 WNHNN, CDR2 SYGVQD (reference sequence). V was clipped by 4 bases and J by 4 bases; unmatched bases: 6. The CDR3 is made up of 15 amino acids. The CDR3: CASSATGQVYNEQFF. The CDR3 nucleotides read TGCGCCAGCAGTGCGACGGGACAGGTGTACAATGAGCAGTTCTTC.

The CDR3 coding sequence is TGTGCCAGCAGCAAAGCGGTAGCGGGAGGGCCTGGTGAGCAGTTCTTC. This sequence encodes CASSKAVAGGPGEQFF. This sequence joins TRBV21-1 and TRBJ2-1; TRBD2 is the table's D call and was not checked against the DNA. TRBV21-1 is a pseudogene. This CDR3 is built from 16 residues.

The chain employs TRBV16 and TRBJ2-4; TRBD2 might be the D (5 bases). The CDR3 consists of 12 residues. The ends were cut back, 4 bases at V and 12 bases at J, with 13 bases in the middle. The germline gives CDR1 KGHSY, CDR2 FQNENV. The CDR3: CASSPEGYTQYF. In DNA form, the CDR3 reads TGTGCCAGCAGCCCAGAGGGATACACTCAGTACTTC.

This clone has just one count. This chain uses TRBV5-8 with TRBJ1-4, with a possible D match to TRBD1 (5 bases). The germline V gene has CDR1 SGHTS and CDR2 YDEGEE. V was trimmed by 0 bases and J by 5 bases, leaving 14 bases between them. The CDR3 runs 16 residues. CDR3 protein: CASSLALGGINEKLFF. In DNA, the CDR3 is TGTGCCAGCAGCTTGGCATTGGGGGGGATAAATGAAAAACTGTTTTTT.

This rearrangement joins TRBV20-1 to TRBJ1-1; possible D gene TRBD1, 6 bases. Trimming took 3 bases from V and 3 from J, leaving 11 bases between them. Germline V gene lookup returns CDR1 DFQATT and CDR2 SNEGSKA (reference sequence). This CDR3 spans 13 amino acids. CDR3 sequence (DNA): TGCAGTGCTAGTCGGGGGGCATACACTGAAGCTTTCTTT. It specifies CSASRGAYTEAFF.

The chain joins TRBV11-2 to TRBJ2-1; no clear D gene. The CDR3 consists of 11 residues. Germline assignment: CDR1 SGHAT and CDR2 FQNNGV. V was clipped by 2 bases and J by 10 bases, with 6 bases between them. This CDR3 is CASSLRAEQFF. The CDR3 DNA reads TGTGCCAGCAGCTTAAGGGCGGAGCAGTTCTTC.

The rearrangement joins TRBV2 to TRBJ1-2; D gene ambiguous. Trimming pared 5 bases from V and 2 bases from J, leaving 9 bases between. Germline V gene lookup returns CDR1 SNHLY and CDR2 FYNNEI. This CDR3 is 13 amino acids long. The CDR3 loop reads CASSSQPNYGYTF. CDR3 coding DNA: TGTGCCAGCAGTAGCCAACCCAACTATGGCTACACCTTC. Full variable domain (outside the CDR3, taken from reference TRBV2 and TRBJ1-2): EPEVTQTPSHQVTQMGQEVILRCVPISNHLYFYWYRQILGQKVEFLVSFYNNEISEKSEIFDDQFSVERPDGSNFTLKIRSTKLEDSAMYFCASSSQPNYGYTFGSGTRLTVV.

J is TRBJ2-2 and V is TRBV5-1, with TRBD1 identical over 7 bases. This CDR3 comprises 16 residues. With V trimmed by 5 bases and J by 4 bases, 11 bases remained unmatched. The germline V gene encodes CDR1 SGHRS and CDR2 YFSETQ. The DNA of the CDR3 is TGCGCCAGCAGTACACTACGGGACAGTTCCACCGGGGAGCTGTTTTTT. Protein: CASSTLRDSSTGELFF.

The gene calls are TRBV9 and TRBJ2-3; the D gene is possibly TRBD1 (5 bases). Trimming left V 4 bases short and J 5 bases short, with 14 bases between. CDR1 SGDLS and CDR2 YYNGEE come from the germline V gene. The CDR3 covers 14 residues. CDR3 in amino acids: CASSPTTEQDTQYF. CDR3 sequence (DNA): TGTGCCAGCAGCCCCACGACAGAGCAAGATACGCAGTATTTT.

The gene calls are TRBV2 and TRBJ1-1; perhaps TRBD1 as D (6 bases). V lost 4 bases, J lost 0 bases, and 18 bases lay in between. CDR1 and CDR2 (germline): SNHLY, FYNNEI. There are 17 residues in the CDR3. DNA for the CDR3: TGTGCCAGCAGTGGGACCAGGGGAGTAACCATGAACACTGAAGCTTTCTTT. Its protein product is CASSGTRGVTMNTEAFF.

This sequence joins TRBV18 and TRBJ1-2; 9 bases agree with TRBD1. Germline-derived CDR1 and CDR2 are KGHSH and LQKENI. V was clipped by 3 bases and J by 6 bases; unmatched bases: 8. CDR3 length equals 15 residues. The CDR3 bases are TGTGCCAGCTCACCCTTACAGGGGGCTTGGGATGGCTACACCTTC. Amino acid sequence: CASSPLQGAWDGYTF.